These 5 T cell receptor beta chains originate from one sample sequenced in a study of OX40 agonist ivuxolimab in advanced cancers. Sequencing was performed with immunoSEQ multiplex PCR; in TCRdb, only in-frame clones are kept and a portion is missing. The sample lists more than 20,000 clones; around 73% were seen once. Sequenced material: CD4+ or CD8+ T cells sorted from blood, taken in a trial of the OX40 agonist ivuxolimab. These receptors were obtained from an adult with an advanced solid tumor such as melanoma, head and neck, liver or kidney cancer.

This CDR3 reads CASSPRGLDTGELFF. The CDR3 DNA is TGTGCCAGCAGTCCCAGGGGGCTTGACACCGGGGAGCTGTTTTTT. The chain combines TRBV6-5 with TRBJ2-2; 8 nucleotides align to TRBD1. The V gene end was trimmed by 5 bases and the J gene end by 3 bases; junction bases not matched to a gene: 5. The CDR3 contains 15 residues. Germline values: CDR1 MNHEY, CDR2 SVGAGI.

The chain carries TRBV29-1 and TRBJ1-2; 8 nucleotides match TRBD1. In germline, CDR1 is SQVTM, CDR2 ANQGSEA. Unmatched junction bases numbered 14, after V lost 7 bases and J lost 1 base. The CDR3 is made up of 16 amino acids. For the CDR3, the DNA is TGCAGCGCCTCCCCCGAATGGGGACAGGTTAACTATGGCTACACCTTC. This translates into CSASPEWGQVNYGYTF.

The J gene is TRBJ1-2, the V gene TRBV29-1; no clear D gene. In germline, CDR1 is SQVTM, CDR2 ANQGSEA. This CDR3 comprises 17 residues. V lost 2 bases, J lost 4 bases, and 23 bases lay in between. The CDR3 is CSVEWILREETSYGYTF. The CDR3 nucleotides are TGCAGCGTTGAATGGATATTGAGGGAGGAGACTTCCTATGGCTACACCTTC.

The chain has TRBV9 and TRBJ1-6; D is unresolved. Trimming stripped 0 bases from V and 7 bases from J, with 11 bases between. The CDR3 is 15 residues long. Germline V gives CDR1 SGDLS, CDR2 YYNGEE. CDR3 residues: CASSVAGRWNSPLHF. CDR3 DNA: TGTGCCAGCAGCGTAGCCGGGCGTTGGAATTCACCCCTCCACTTT. Based on the CDR3 plus reference TRBV9 and TRBJ1-6, the full variable domain is DSGVTQTPKHLITATGQRVTLRCSPRSGDLSVYWYQQSLDQGLQFLIQYYNGEERAKGNILERFSAQQFPDLHSELNLSSLELGDSALYFCASSVAGRWNSPLHFGNGTRLTVT.

The J gene is TRBJ2-7, the V gene TRBV4-1, with a tentative D call TRBD1 (6 bases). CDR1 MGHRA and CDR2 YSYEKL come from the germline V gene. The CDR3 is 13 amino acids. V lost 3 bases, J lost 7 bases, and 13 bases lay in between. The CDR3 region has the DNA TGCGCCAGCAGCCATAAGGGGGTAACGGAGCAGTACTTC. Its translation is CASSHKGVTEQYF.